This TCR beta chain was identified during a study of T cell responses to AZD1222 COVID-19 vaccine. Study as a whole: Pooling was applied to second doses at about 4 or about 12 weeks.

Details on this clone: Its cognate antigen is unknown.

CDR1 and CDR2 (germline): SGHNT, YENEEA. The V end lost 2 bases, the J end lost 5 bases, and 10 bases lay between the germline ends. There are 14 residues in the CDR3. Study-level findings and limits: A mostly white British donor set with more females was recruited, and clonal diversity was possibly underestimated.

Sequencing was performed with immunoSEQ multiplex PCR; in TCRdb, only in-frame clones are kept and a portion is missing. Among roughly 120,000 clones listed, almost 90% were seen once. V and J are TRBV11-3 and TRBJ2-1, with D possibly matching TRBD2 (7 bases). The sequence was collected from an adult in good health. Sequenced here: peripheral blood, sampled on day 0 of AZD1222 vaccination. CDR3 loop: CASSLRGRDNEQFF. The CDR3, as DNA: TGTGCCAGCAGCTTAAGGGGGAGGGACAATGAGCAGTTCTTC.